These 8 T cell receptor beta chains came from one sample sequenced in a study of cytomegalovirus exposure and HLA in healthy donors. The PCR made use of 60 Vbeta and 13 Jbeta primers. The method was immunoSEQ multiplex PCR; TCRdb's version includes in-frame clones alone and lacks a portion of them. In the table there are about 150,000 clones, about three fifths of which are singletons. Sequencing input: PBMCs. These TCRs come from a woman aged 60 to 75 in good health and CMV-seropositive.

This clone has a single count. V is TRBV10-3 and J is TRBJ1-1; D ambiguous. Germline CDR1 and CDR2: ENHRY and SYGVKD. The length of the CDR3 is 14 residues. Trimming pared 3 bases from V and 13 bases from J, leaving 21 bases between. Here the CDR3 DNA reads TGTGCCATCAGTGATGTAGGAGGGCCTCTGAGCGTTTTCTTT. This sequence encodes CAISDVGGPLSVFF.

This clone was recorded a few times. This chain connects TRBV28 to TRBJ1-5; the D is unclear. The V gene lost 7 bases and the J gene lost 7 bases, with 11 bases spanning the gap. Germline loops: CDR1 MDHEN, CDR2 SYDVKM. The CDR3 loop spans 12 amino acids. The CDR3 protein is CASTLFGQPQHF. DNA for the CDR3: TGTGCCAGCACCTTATTCGGGCAGCCCCAGCATTTT.

CDR3 loop: CASSSAGGSYGYTF. CDR3 sequence (DNA): TGTGCCAGCAGCTCTGCAGGGGGGAGCTATGGCTACACCTTC. The chain uses TRBV11-1 and TRBJ1-2; 7 positions agree with TRBD1. J gave up 4 bases and V 4 bases, and 6 bases lay outside the gene matches. The CDR3 runs 14 residues. The germline V gene has CDR1 SGHAT and CDR2 FQDESV (reference sequence).

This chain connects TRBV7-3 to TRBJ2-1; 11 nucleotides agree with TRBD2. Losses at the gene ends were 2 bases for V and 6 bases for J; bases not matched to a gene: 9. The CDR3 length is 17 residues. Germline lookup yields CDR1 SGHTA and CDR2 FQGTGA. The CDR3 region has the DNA TGTGCCAGCAGCTTAGCCCCGGGACTAGCGGCAGTCAATGAGCAGTTCTTC. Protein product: CASSLAPGLAAVNEQFF. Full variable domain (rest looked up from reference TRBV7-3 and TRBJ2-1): GAGVSQTPSNKVTEKGKYVELRCDPISGHTALYWYRQSLGQGPEFLIYFQGTGAADDSGLPNDRFFAVRPEGSVSTLKIQRTERGDSAVYLCASSLAPGLAAVNEQFFGPGTRLTVL.

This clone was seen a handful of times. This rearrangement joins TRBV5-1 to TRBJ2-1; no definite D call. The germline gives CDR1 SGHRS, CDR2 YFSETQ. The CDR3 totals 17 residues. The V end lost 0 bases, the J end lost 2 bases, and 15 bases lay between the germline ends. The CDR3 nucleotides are TGCGCCAGCAGCTTGGTTGAGTTCCTAACTACCTACAATGAGCAGTTCTTC. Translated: CASSLVEFLTTYNEQFF.

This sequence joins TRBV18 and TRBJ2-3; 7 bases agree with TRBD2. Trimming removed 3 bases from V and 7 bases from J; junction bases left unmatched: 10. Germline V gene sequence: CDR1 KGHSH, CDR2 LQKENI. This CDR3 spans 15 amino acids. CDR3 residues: CASSPPGGFGYTQYF. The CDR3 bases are TGTGCCAGCTCACCCCCCGGGGGGTTCGGGTATACGCAGTATTTT.

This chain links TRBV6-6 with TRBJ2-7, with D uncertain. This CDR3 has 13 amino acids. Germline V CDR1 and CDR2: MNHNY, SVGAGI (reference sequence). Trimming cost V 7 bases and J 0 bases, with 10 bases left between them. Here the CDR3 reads CASNGGSSYEQYF. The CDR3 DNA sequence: TGTGCCAGCAACGGCGGAAGCTCCTACGAGCAGTACTTC.

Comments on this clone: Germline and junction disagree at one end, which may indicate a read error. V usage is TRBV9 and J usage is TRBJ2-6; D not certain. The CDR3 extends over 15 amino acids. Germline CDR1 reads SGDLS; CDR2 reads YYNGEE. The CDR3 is CASTVGNSGANVLTF. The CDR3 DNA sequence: TGTGCCAGCACCGTAGGTAACTCTGGGGCCAACGTCCTGACTTTC.